The 23 T cell receptor beta chains below were found in one sample sequenced in a study of CD8+CD57+ T cells in acquired aplastic anemia listed by TCRdb under 2018. The patients picked for sequencing were ones in whom flow cytometry had shown an expansion of CD8+CD57+ cells. The sequencer listed for this sample is Illumina HiSeq 2000. Genomic DNA was used as template for profiling of TCR beta VDJ combinations and CDR3 sequences. TCRdb applied fastp at Q25 and MiXCR to the public reads, then kept only in-frame beta chains. Here each entry gathers all rows of one CDR3 protein and keeps the most common genes and DNA. The sample table shows around 170,000 distinct CDR3 sequences, and approximately 51% are seen once. The ten largest clones represent roughly 3.2% of the sample. The specimen was sorted CD4+, CD8+, or CD8+CD57+ T cells (not recorded which) from PBMCs. Receptors were obtained from a human donor with aplastic anemia.

The sample holds many counts of this clonotype. The V gene is TRBV5-1, the J gene TRBJ2-7, with 9 bases aligning to TRBD1. Per germline, CDR1 SGHRS and CDR2 YFSETQ. V shed 4 bases and J 2 bases; nucleotides not matched to a gene: 7. This CDR3 has 15 amino acids. The CDR3 here is CASSPHGTGTYEQYF. CDR3 nucleotides: TGCGCCAGCAGCCCACACGGGACAGGGACCTACGAGCAGTACTTC.

The chain has TRBV9 and TRBJ1-2; a possible D gene is TRBD1 (5 bases). The CDR3 is made up of 14 amino acids. V gave up 9 bases and J gave up 4 bases, with 19 bases separating them. In germline, CDR1 is SGDLS, CDR2 YYNGEE. CDR3 protein: CATPDSWVFYGYTF. For the CDR3, the DNA is TGTGCCACCCCAGACAGCTGGGTATTCTATGGCTACACCTTC.

This chain joins TRBV2 and TRBJ1-1; TRBD1 aligns across 9 bases. Germline CDR1 SNHLY, CDR2 FYNNEI. The CDR3 is 14 residues long. The ends lost 10 bases at V and 1 base at J; junction bases unmatched: 7. CDR3 protein: CAIRGTGTNTEAFF. As DNA, the CDR3 is TGTGCCATCAGGGGGACAGGGACGAACACTGAAGCTTTCTTT. Drawing the rest from reference TRBV2 and TRBJ1-1, the complete variable domain is EPEVTQTPSHQVTQMGQEVILRCVPISNHLYFYWYRQILGQKVEFLVSFYNNEISEKSEIFDDQFSVERPDGSNFTLKIRSTKLEDSAMYFCAIRGTGTNTEAFFGQGTRLTVV.

Worth noting for this clonotype: A much larger clone sits a single nucleotide away, making a read error possible. This chain connects TRBV5-1 to TRBJ1-4; a possible D gene is TRBD1 (5 bases). CDR1 and CDR2 (germline): SGHRS, YFSETQ. The CDR3 contains 17 residues. The CDR3 sequence: CAGSSTGGGATNEKLFF. CDR3 bases: TGCGCCGGCAGCTCCACAGGCGGGGGGGCAACTAATGAAAAACTGTTTTTT.

This clonotype was seen repeatedly, ten times or more. The V call is TRBV9, the J call TRBJ2-2, with 11 bases lining up with TRBD2. Trimming took 6 bases from V and 6 from J; bases not matched to a gene: 4. Per the germline V gene, CDR1 is SGDLS and CDR2 is YYNGEE. This CDR3 region has 14 residues. The CDR3 loop is CASKRLAGPGELFF. The DNA of the CDR3 is TGTGCCAGCAAACGACTAGCGGGGCCCGGGGAGCTGTTTTTT. The full variable domain, in which reference TRBV9 and TRBJ2-2 provide the parts outside the CDR3, is DSGVTQTPKHLITATGQRVTLRCSPRSGDLSVYWYQQSLDQGLQFLIQYYNGEERAKGNILERFSAQQFPDLHSELNLSSLELGDSALYFCASKRLAGPGELFFGEGSRLTVL.

A note on this clonotype: This may come from a read error, since a much larger clone is one base off. The chain is built from TRBV24-1 and TRBJ2-5, with D perhaps TRBD2 (6 bases). Germline CDR1 reads KGHDR; CDR2 reads SFDVKD. CDR3 size: 19 residues. The CDR3 DNA is TGTGCCACCAGTGATTCCCCCTGGGCCGGAGGGGTCCCACAAGAGACCCAGCACTTC. Its protein is CATSDSPWAGGVPQETQHF.

This clonotype was counted at least ten times. This chain links TRBV20-1 with TRBJ1-6, with D maybe TRBD1 (5 bases). This CDR3 is built from 15 residues. Germline CDR1 reads DFQATT; CDR2 reads SNEGSKA (reference sequence). V was pared by 0 bases and J by 6 bases, with 12 bases between. CDR3 nucleotide sequence: TGCAGTGCTAGAGATGCGGGGCAGGGTAATTCACCCCTCCACTTT. It codes for CSARDAGQGNSPLHF.

The sample holds many counts of this clonotype. The chain joins TRBV24-1 to TRBJ2-3; D is undetermined. The length of the CDR3 is 14 residues. Trimming stripped 2 bases from V and 1 base from J, with 6 bases between. Germline assignment: CDR1 KGHDR and CDR2 SFDVKD. The CDR3 loop is CATSDWMGTDTQYF. The CDR3 coding sequence is TGTGCCACCAGTGATTGGATGGGCACAGATACGCAGTATTTT.

Regarding this clonotype: Since a much larger clone is just one base distant, this may be a read error. V gene TRBV24-1 combines with J gene TRBJ1-6; D perhaps matches TRBD1 (5 bases). The germline V gene has CDR1 KGHDR and CDR2 SFDVKD. The CDR3 spans 14 residues. V was shortened by 6 bases and J by 14 bases, with 19 bases between the two germline ends. The CDR3: CATSLEGRLEALHF. The CDR3 DNA sequence: TGTGCCACCAGTTTAGAGGGGAGGCTGGAGGCCCTCCACTTT.

The V gene is TRBV2, the J gene TRBJ2-7; 8 bases agree with TRBD1. There are 14 residues in the CDR3. Germline CDR1 reads SNHLY; CDR2 reads FYNNEI. The J segment lost 5 bases and the V segment lost 7 bases, leaving 10 bases of the junction unmatched. CDR3 sequence reads: CASIGDRTGDEQYF. The CDR3 DNA follows: TGTGCCAGCATAGGGGACAGGACCGGTGACGAGCAGTACTTC. The full variable domain, with the rest looked up from reference TRBV2 and TRBJ2-7, is EPEVTQTPSHQVTQMGQEVILRCVPISNHLYFYWYRQILGQKVEFLVSFYNNEISEKSEIFDDQFSVERPDGSNFTLKIRSTKLEDSAMYFCASIGDRTGDEQYFGPGTRLTVT.

The chain has TRBV7-6 and TRBJ2-7, with no clear D. The CDR3 runs 12 residues. The V gene's germline CDR1 is SGHVS and CDR2 FNYEAQ. Trimming took off 5 bases at V and 3 bases at J, with 8 bases between the two ends. The CDR3 nucleotides read TGTGCCAGCAGCCTGGAATACTACGAGCAGTACTTC. Translating it yields CASSLEYYEQYF.

Points on this clonotype: A clone one base away is much larger, so this may be a read error. The chain recombines TRBV10-3 with TRBJ1-2; TRBD1 matches 12 bases. Germline CDR1 reads ENHRY; CDR2 reads SYGVKD. V shed 10 bases, J shed 4 bases, and the junction held 10 bases outside the gene matches. CDR3 length: 15 residues. The CDR3, as DNA: TGTGCCAGCAGCCGGGGACAGGGGGCGAGCTATGGCTACACCTTC. Its protein product is CASSRGQGASYGYTF.

The chain is built from TRBV2 and TRBJ2-7, with 8 positions matching TRBD2. The CDR3 covers 14 residues. CDR1 is SNHLY, CDR2 FYNNEI, per germline. Germline trimming cut 6 bases from V and 7 bases from J; bases unmatched to any gene: 11. The CDR3 loop is CASSLGVIAGEQYF. CDR3 nucleotide sequence: TGTGCCAGCAGCTTAGGCGTAATAGCGGGAGAGCAGTACTTC.

Many counts were recorded for this clonotype. V and J are TRBV4-1 and TRBJ1-1; 9 nucleotides line up with TRBD1. V was clipped by 5 bases and J by 3 bases; unmatched bases: 4. This CDR3 contains 14 residues. Germline V gene data show CDR1 as MGHRA and CDR2 as YSYEKL. The CDR3 loop reads CASSEQGADTEAFF. DNA for the CDR3: TGCGCCAGCAGCGAACAGGGGGCGGACACTGAAGCTTTCTTT.

This chain uses TRBV29-1 with TRBJ2-7; 9 bases are a match to TRBD1. Germline CDR1 reads SQVTM; CDR2 reads ANQGSEA. The CDR3 totals 14 residues. The V segment lost 3 bases and the J segment 5 bases; nucleotides outside the gene matches: 8. This CDR3 reads CSVELPGQGNEQYF. For the CDR3, the DNA is TGCAGCGTTGAGCTACCGGGACAGGGCAACGAGCAGTACTTC.

This clonotype was recorded only once. A much larger clone differs by one base, so this may be a read error. The CDR3 is CAGSRTESVYGYTF. The CDR3 DNA is TGTGCCGGCAGCAGGACTGAGTCGGTCTATGGCTACACCTTC. This chain joins TRBV10-3 and TRBJ1-2; D is undetermined. CDR3 length: 14 amino acids. V dropped 11 bases and J dropped 4 bases, with 20 bases sitting between them. Germline V gene sequence: CDR1 ENHRY, CDR2 SYGVKD.

This sequence joins TRBV20-1 and TRBJ1-5, with D perhaps TRBD1 (5 bases). Per the germline V gene, CDR1 is DFQATT and CDR2 is SNEGSKA (reference sequence). Trimming removed 3 bases from V and 4 bases from J, with 13 bases in between. This CDR3 is built from 14 residues. Here the CDR3 reads CSASRQGRNQPQHF. The CDR3 DNA reads TGCAGTGCTAGCCGGCAGGGAAGAAATCAGCCCCAGCATTTT.

The chain employs TRBV25-1 and TRBJ2-1; D is perhaps TRBD1 or TRBD2 (5 bases each). The germline V and J ends were trimmed by 1 base and 6 bases, with 13 bases remaining between them. There are 15 residues in the CDR3. The germline V gene has CDR1 MGHDK and CDR2 SYGVNS. The CDR3 reads CASSESGSACNEQFF. For the CDR3, the DNA is TGTGCCAGCAGTGAATCAGGGAGCGCCTGCAATGAGCAGTTCTTC.

This sequence joins TRBV10-3 and TRBJ2-1, with 15 bases aligning to TRBD2. The CDR3 has 15 amino acids. Germline V gene data show CDR1 as ENHRY and CDR2 as SYGVKD. With 5 bases clipped from V and 7 bases from J, the junction kept 3 bases outside the gene matches. CDR3 sequence (DNA): TGTGCCATCAGTTCCGGACTAGCGGGGGGGAATGAGCAGTTCTTC. It codes for CAISSGLAGGNEQFF.

J is TRBJ2-3 and V is TRBV20-1; 12 bases line up with TRBD2. Germline V gene lookup returns CDR1 DFQATT and CDR2 SNEGSKA (reference sequence). J gave up 2 bases and V 2 bases, and 2 bases lay outside the gene matches. This CDR3 region has 15 residues. For the CDR3, the DNA is TGCAGTGCTAGACTAGCGGGAGGGAACACAGATACGCAGTATTTT. This sequence encodes CSARLAGGNTDTQYF.

The chain employs TRBV2 and TRBJ1-1; 12 nucleotides agree with TRBD1. From germline, CDR1 is SNHLY and CDR2 FYNNEI. V was clipped by 6 bases and J by 4 bases; unmatched bases: 3. This CDR3 spans 14 amino acids. As DNA, the CDR3 is TGTGCCAGCAGAGGGACAGGGGGCATCACTGAAGCTTTCTTT. This gives the protein CASRGTGGITEAFF.

The chain joins TRBV24-1 to TRBJ2-5; TRBD1 is a possible D gene (6 bases). There are 15 residues in the CDR3. The germline gives CDR1 KGHDR, CDR2 SFDVKD. The V gene lost 4 bases and the J gene lost 9 bases, with 20 bases spanning the gap. This CDR3 reads CATSDLRTANQPQYF. The CDR3 DNA reads TGTGCCACCAGTGACCTACGGACAGCCAATCAGCCCCAGTACTTC.

This clonotype was seen a handful of times. The rearrangement links TRBV24-1 to TRBJ1-5; D is possibly TRBD1 (6 bases). Trimming cost V 4 bases and J 1 base, with 10 bases left between them. In germline, CDR1 is KGHDR, CDR2 SFDVKD. This CDR3 is 15 amino acids long. The CDR3, as DNA: TGTGCCACCAGTGACTTAACAGGGAGCAATCAGCCCCAGCATTTT. Encoded protein: CATSDLTGSNQPQHF.